This T cell receptor beta chain was recorded in a study of blood T cell repertoires in COVID-19. Study-wide background: COVID-19 samples collected from the United States, Italy and Spain covered acute and convalescent phases. Sources were T cells, B-cell-depleted T cells, or PBMCs; the material itself was cDNA or gDNA.

Patients from Seattle were sampled longitudinally, starting during active infection. In the original workflow: Reference gene primer amplification yielded estimated nucleated cell counts. The protocol was immunoSEQ multiplex PCR, while the TCRdb copy is restricted to in-frame clones and leaves out a portion. For V, J and clone size, that table is used; D and trimming come from the DNA. The profile shows about 320,000 clones, over 85% of them singletons. This TCR derives from a woman aged 25 to 39 with COVID-19, enrolled during active disease. Input material: peripheral blood.

The chain's CDR3 is CASSEAGGLYEQYF. The CDR3 coding sequence is TGTGCCAGCAGTGAGGCGGGGGGCTTGTACGAGCAGTACTTC. The chain couples TRBV6-1 to TRBJ2-7; 8 bases map to TRBD2. This CDR3 region has 14 residues. Germline CDR1 MNHNS, CDR2 SASEGT. Germline trimming cut 3 bases from V and 4 bases from J; bases unmatched to any gene: 5.